This T cell receptor (beta chain) was documented in a study of Ad26.COV2.S vaccination and SARS-CoV-2 variants. Noted treatment: some 20 received Ad26.COV2.S at low or high dose, single or two shots; about 5 received placebo; per-sample allocation not given. Each sample was drawn 63 days after the first injection (of vaccine or placebo). It was Wuhan-strain SARS-CoV-2 spike that the Ad26 vaccine vector expressed. TCRdb's copy holds only in-frame clones and misses some; the assay was immunoSEQ multiplex PCR. The data contain hundreds of thousands of clones, 89% of them singletons. As to this clone: Its antigen is still unknown.

Study-wide findings and caveats: Participants in the vaccine arm had higher spike-specific TCR breadth; placebo recipients had lower. Across vaccine and placebo recipients, the breadth of non-spike TCRs was similar.

V was shortened by 3 bases and J by 7 bases, with 9 bases between the two germline ends. The CDR3 has 12 residues. Per the germline V gene, CDR1 is SGHTA and CDR2 is FQGNSA. This clonotype originated in a person aged 18 to 59 who received the Ad26.COV2.S COVID-19 vaccine or a placebo. The chain couples TRBV7-2 to TRBJ1-1, with a tentative D call TRBD1 (5 bases). Source: peripheral blood, taken in a trial of Ad26.COV2.S vaccine versus placebo. The CDR3 loop is CASSLGPVEAFF. As DNA, the CDR3 is TGTGCCAGCAGCTTGGGACCGGTTGAAGCTTTCTTT.